This passage covers 28 T cell receptor beta chains from one sample sequenced in a study of post-analysis software for immune sequencing data. Libraries were made from TCR beta cDNA, and they carried unique molecular identifiers. MiXCR, applied by TCRdb to the PCR reads, yields one record per CDR3 protein. The sample lists approximately 250,000 distinct CDR3 sequences; just over 35% were seen once. Study observations and caveats: Compared with controls, patients had more of five or six TRBV segments, including TRBV5-6, TRBV5-1 and TRBV20-1.

The antigens these receptors bind are not known. Sequenced: blood. These receptors came from a girl aged 10 to 17 with multiple sclerosis.

This clonotype was seen repeatedly, ten times or more. The rearrangement uses TRBV10-3 and TRBJ2-1, with TRBD2 matching over 8 bases. Germline lookup yields CDR1 ENHRY and CDR2 SYGVKD. The length of the CDR3 is 14 residues. V dropped 5 bases and J dropped 8; count of bases not matched to a gene: 8. CDR3 coding DNA: TGTGCCATCAGTACTAGCGGCCAAGTGGATGAGCAGTTCTTC. It encodes CAISTSGQVDEQFF.

As DNA, the CDR3 is TGTGCCAGCAGCATGAAACAGGGGTCAGGTCGGACTGAAGCTTTCTTT. Protein: CASSMKQGSGRTEAFF. The rearrangement uses TRBV5-6 and TRBJ1-1; 7 bases match TRBD1. After removal of 4 bases from V and 5 bases from J, the junction contained 14 bases not matched to a gene. The CDR3 length is 16 residues. Germline V CDR1 and CDR2: SGHDT, YYEEEE.

As to this clonotype: One base away lies a much larger clone, so this may be a sequencing read error. This chain uses TRBV2 with TRBJ2-5; the D is unclear. The CDR3 contains 13 residues. Germline V CDR1 and CDR2: SNHLY, FYNNEI. Trimming took 6 bases from V and 3 from J, leaving 11 bases between them. The CDR3 loop is CASRVSSKETQYF. The CDR3 DNA sequence: TGTGCCAGCAGGGTCTCCAGCAAAGAGACCCAGTACTTC. Variable domain in full (rest from reference TRBV2 and TRBJ2-5): EPEVTQTPSHQVTQMGQEVILRCVPISNHLYFYWYRQILGQKVEFLVSFYNNEISEKSEIFDDQFSVERPDGSNFTLKIRSTKLEDSAMYFCASRVSSKETQYFGPGTRLLVL.

A few counts support this clonotype. One end of the junction is discordant with germline, which a read error may explain. The chain has TRBV5-1 and TRBJ1-1; no firm D call. The CDR3 is made up of 11 amino acids. The V gene's germline CDR1 is SGHRS and CDR2 YFSETQ. Written as DNA, the CDR3 is TGTGCCAGCAGCTTAGGCCCTGAAGCTTTCTTT. As protein: CASSLGPEAFF.

This sequence joins TRBV5-1 and TRBJ2-1; 12 bases fit TRBD1. The ends lost 3 bases at V and 8 bases at J; junction bases unmatched: 3. Germline assignment: CDR1 SGHRS and CDR2 YFSETQ. The CDR3 is made up of 14 amino acids. The CDR3 loop reads CASSSGTGGYEQFF. DNA for the CDR3: TGCGCCAGCAGCTCCGGGACAGGGGGCTATGAGCAGTTCTTC.

The chain has TRBV27 and TRBJ2-7, with D perhaps TRBD2 (6 bases). The J call may be incorrect, as the DNA end agrees better with TRBJ2-4. Germline V gives CDR1 MNHEY, CDR2 SMNVEV (reference sequence). The CDR3 extends over 15 amino acids. CDR3 coding DNA: TGTGCCAGCAGTTTTGAAGGAGGGGTTAGGAACATTCAGTACTTC. Protein: CASSFEGGVRNIQYF.

This clonotype has at least ten counts. In nucleotides, the CDR3 is TGCAGCGTTGGCCGACAGGGACCTAACTATGGCTACACCTTC. Its protein product is CSVGRQGPNYGYTF. The chain couples TRBV29-1 to TRBJ1-2; TRBD1 aligns across 7 bases. The CDR3 runs to 14 residues. CDR1 and CDR2 (germline): SQVTM, ANQGSEA. Losses at the gene ends were 4 bases for V and 0 bases for J; bases not matched to a gene: 5.

Turning to this clonotype: A much larger clone lies a single base off, so this may be a read error. The V call is TRBV25-1, the J call TRBJ1-1, with 7 positions matching TRBD1. CDR1 is MGHDK and CDR2 is SYGVNS in the germline V gene. V was pared by 4 bases and J by 6 bases, with 17 bases of the junction left unmatched. The CDR3 is 17 residues long. CDR3 bases: TGTGCCAGCAGTGCTCCAAGACAGGGCACTTATAACGCTGAAGCTTTCTTT. Translated: CASSAPRQGTYNAEAFF.

With respect to this clonotype: A much larger clone sits a single nucleotide away, making a read error possible. V is TRBV3-1 and J is TRBJ1-4; D might be TRBD1 (5 bases). CDR1 is LGHDT and CDR2 is YNNKEL in the germline V gene (reference sequence). The CDR3 spans 17 residues. CDR3: CTSSQDTRTLGDEKLFF. CDR3 bases: TGTACCAGCAGCCAAGATACGAGGACACTTGGGGATGAAAAACTGTTTTTT.

The rearrangement joins TRBV5-1 to TRBJ2-6; D possibly corresponds to TRBD2 (5 bases). The CDR3 loop spans 17 amino acids. V was pared by 0 bases and J by 0 bases, with 10 bases between. Looked up from germline, CDR1 is SGHRS and CDR2 is YFSETQ. CDR3 DNA sequence: TGCGCCAGCAGCTTGGATAGCGAAAGCTCTGGGGCCAACGTCCTGACTTTC. Protein: CASSLDSESSGANVLTF.

The J gene is TRBJ1-2, the V gene TRBV27; 7 positions agree with TRBD1. Trimming removed 5 bases from V and 3 bases from J; junction bases left unmatched: 6. The length of the CDR3 is 14 residues. Germline CDR1 MNHEY, CDR2 SMNVEV (reference sequence). In nucleotides, the CDR3 is TGTGCCAGCAGTCTAGGACAGGCCCACTATGGCTACACCTTC. This encodes CASSLGQAHYGYTF.

The V call is TRBV5-1, the J call TRBJ2-5; D is tentatively TRBD1 or TRBD2 (5 bases each). This CDR3 has 13 amino acids. The germline V gene has CDR1 SGHRS and CDR2 YFSETQ. V gave up 4 bases and J gave up 6 bases, with 13 bases separating them. CDR3 loop: CASSPGREKTQYF. The CDR3 nucleotides read TGCGCCAGCAGCCCGGGACGGGAAAAGACCCAGTACTTC.

As for this clonotype: The germline gene is not matched at one end of the junction; a read error may be the cause. This chain joins TRBV4-1 and TRBJ2-1; D ambiguous. The germline CDR1 and CDR2 sequences are MGHRA and YSYEKL. The CDR3 totals 15 residues. CDR3 sequence: CASSQDRIPRNEQFF. The CDR3 bases are TGCGCTAGCAGCCAAGATAGGATTCCCCGCAATGAGCAGTTCTTC.

At least ten counts were recorded for this clonotype. CDR3 DNA: TGTGCCAGCAGCCCCACCAGCTCTGGGGCCAACGTCCTGACTTTC. This sequence encodes CASSPTSSGANVLTF. The chain carries TRBV7-9 and TRBJ2-6, with no clear D. The CDR3 is 15 residues long. Germline V gene sequence: CDR1 SEHNR, CDR2 FQNEAQ (reference sequence). Trimming removed 5 bases at V and 0 bases at J, with 8 bases between. Looking up the rest from reference TRBV7-9 and TRBJ2-6 gives the full variable domain: DTGVSQNPRHKITKRGQNVTFRCDPISEHNRLYWYRQTLGQGPEFLTYFQNEAQLEKSRLLSDRFSAERPKGSFSTLEIQRTEQGDSAMYLCASSPTSSGANVLTFGAGSRLTVL.

This clonotype showed up many times. The chain uses TRBV27 and TRBJ2-1; D might be TRBD1 (5 bases). V lost 0 bases, J lost 3 bases, and 6 bases lay in between. The CDR3 contains 14 residues. The V gene's germline CDR1 is MNHEY and CDR2 SMNVEV (reference sequence). The CDR3 loop reads CASSLSGHYNEQFF. CDR3 nucleotides: TGTGCCAGCAGTTTATCTGGACACTACAATGAGCAGTTCTTC.

The chain carries TRBV18 and TRBJ2-1; D could derive from TRBD1 or TRBD2 (5 bases each). V lost 3 bases and J lost 9, with 9 bases in between. Germline V gene sequence: CDR1 KGHSH, CDR2 LQKENI. The CDR3 spans 12 residues. The CDR3 reads CASSPWGSEQFF. DNA of the CDR3: TGTGCCAGCTCACCGTGGGGGAGTGAGCAGTTCTTC. Looking up the rest from reference TRBV18 and TRBJ2-1 gives the full variable domain: NAGVMQNPRHLVRRRGQEARLRCSPMKGHSHVYWYRQLPEEGLKFMVYLQKENIIDESGMPKERFSAEFPKEGPSILRIQQVVRGDSAAYFCASSPWGSEQFFGPGTRLTVL.

This sequence joins TRBV10-2 and TRBJ1-5; D is undetermined. Trimming shortened V by 3 bases and J by 7 bases, and 25 bases separated the two germline ends. Germline values: CDR1 WSHSY, CDR2 SAAADI. This CDR3 is built from 18 residues. The CDR3 sequence: CASSDLAFGNNREQPQHF. The CDR3 bases are TGCGCCAGCAGTGACCTAGCCTTCGGGAATAACCGAGAGCAGCCCCAGCATTTT.

This clonotype was picked up many times. The CDR3 here is CASSQGIAGGRNIQYF. The CDR3 DNA is TGCGCCAGCAGCCAAGGAATAGCGGGAGGTAGGAACATTCAGTACTTC. The V call is TRBV4-1, the J call TRBJ2-4, with TRBD2 matching over 10 bases. The CDR3 is made up of 16 amino acids. Per germline, CDR1 MGHRA and CDR2 YSYEKL. Trimming took 1 base from V and 7 from J; bases not matched to a gene: 7.

DNA of the CDR3: TGTGCCAGCACACCGGGACAGAAAAATTCACCCCTCCACTTT. As protein: CASTPGQKNSPLHF. This sequence joins TRBV5-4 and TRBJ1-6, with TRBD1 identical over 7 bases. Germline CDR1 SGHNT, CDR2 YYREEE (reference sequence). V lost 6 bases to trimming and J lost 7 bases; unmatched junction nucleotides: 7. The CDR3 length is 14 residues.

This clonotype was counted only a few times. The rearrangement links TRBV6-5 to TRBJ2-4; 7 nucleotides match TRBD2. J was trimmed by 13 bases and V by 0 bases; bases with no gene match: 12. The CDR3 is made up of 15 amino acids. Germline V gene lookup returns CDR1 MNHEY and CDR2 SVGAGI. The CDR3 spells CASSYSMVGGDEQYF. The CDR3 DNA is TGTGCCAGCAGTTACTCGATGGTGGGAGGGGATGAGCAGTACTTC.

This clonotype was recorded a few times. A much bigger clone sits one base away, suggesting this may be a read error. CDR3 sequence (DNA): TGCGCCAGCAGCTGGCCGGCTAGCGGGAGAAGAGAGACCCAGTACTTC. Translation: CASSWPASGRRETQYF. The chain combines TRBV5-1 with TRBJ2-5; 10 bases match TRBD2. Germline lookup yields CDR1 SGHRS and CDR2 YFSETQ. The CDR3 runs to 16 residues. V was clipped by 3 bases and J by 4 bases; unmatched bases: 9. The whole variable domain, filled in from reference TRBV5-1 and TRBJ2-5, reads KAGVTQTPRYLIKTRGQQVTLSCSPISGHRSVSWYQQTPGQGLQFLFEYFSETQRNKGNFPGRFSGRQFSNSRSEMNVSTLELGDSALYLCASSWPASGRRETQYFGPGTRLLVL.

J is TRBJ1-1 and V is TRBV5-1; a weak D match, TRBD1 (5 bases). Germline CDR1 is SGHRS and CDR2 is YFSETQ. V dropped 4 bases and J dropped 5 bases, with 12 bases sitting between them. CDR3 length equals 13 residues. CDR3 sequence reads: CASSPFEGTEAFF. The CDR3 nucleotides are TGCGCCAGCAGCCCCTTCGAGGGGACTGAAGCTTTCTTT.

This clonotype was counted a single time. The chain couples TRBV6-5 to TRBJ1-2, with a tentative D call TRBD1 (5 bases). The CDR3 contains 13 residues. The germline V gene has CDR1 MNHEY and CDR2 SVGAGI. Trimming removed 2 bases at V and 7 bases at J, with 11 bases between. The CDR3 nucleotides are TGTGCCAGCAGTTACGAGCAGGGAGGTGGCTACACCTTC. Protein: CASSYEQGGGYTF.

As for this clonotype: Relative to the germline gene, one junction end is altered; a read error may explain this. The chain couples TRBV12-3 or TRBV12-4 to TRBJ2-3; D is uncertain. CDR3 length: 14 residues. The CDR3 protein is CAGSSDGSTDAQYF. The DNA for the CDR3 is TGTGCCGGCAGTTCCGACGGCAGCACAGATGCGCAATATTTT.

This clonotype was seen ten or more times. V usage is TRBV25-1 and J usage is TRBJ2-6; a possible D gene is TRBD1 (5 bases). Germline assignment: CDR1 MGHDK and CDR2 SYGVNS. The CDR3 has 16 residues. The V and J ends lost 5 bases and 0 bases respectively, with 11 bases between them. The CDR3, as DNA: TGTGCCAGCAGTTTACACAGGAGCTCTGGGGCCAACGTCCTGACTTTC. Its protein is CASSLHRSSGANVLTF.

Worth noting for this clonotype: Lacking the conserved final phenylalanine or tryptophan, this CDR3 likely reflects a read error. This chain links TRBV7-2 with TRBJ1-2, with D possibly being TRBD1 (5 bases). The CDR3 contains 14 residues. V gave up 1 base and J gave up 4 bases, with 10 bases separating them. Germline V gene lookup returns CDR1 SGHTA and CDR2 FQGNSA. CDR3 nucleotides: TGTGCCAGCAGCTTAGGAAGGGGTTGCTATGGCTACACCTGC. This gives the protein CASSLGRGCYGYTC.

To note about this clonotype: The junction differs from germline at one of its ends, possibly a read error. V gene TRBV3-1 combines with J gene TRBJ1-6; D is possibly TRBD1 (5 bases). CDR1 LGHDT and CDR2 YNNKEL come from the germline V gene (reference sequence). This CDR3 region has 15 residues. CDR3 in amino acids: CANSPRDLRGSPLHF. CDR3 nucleotides: TGTGCCAACAGCCCCCGGGACCTACGGGGATCACCCCTCCACTTT.

This clonotype appeared many times. V and J are TRBV6-2 or TRBV6-3 and TRBJ1-5; D remains ambiguous. The CDR3 totals 12 residues. Looked up from germline, CDR1 is MNHEY and CDR2 is SVGEGT. The V end lost 6 bases, the J end lost 3 bases, and 6 bases lay between the germline ends. CDR3 DNA sequence: TGTGCCAGCAGCTACATCAATCAGCCCCAGCATTTT. Translating gives CASSYINQPQHF.